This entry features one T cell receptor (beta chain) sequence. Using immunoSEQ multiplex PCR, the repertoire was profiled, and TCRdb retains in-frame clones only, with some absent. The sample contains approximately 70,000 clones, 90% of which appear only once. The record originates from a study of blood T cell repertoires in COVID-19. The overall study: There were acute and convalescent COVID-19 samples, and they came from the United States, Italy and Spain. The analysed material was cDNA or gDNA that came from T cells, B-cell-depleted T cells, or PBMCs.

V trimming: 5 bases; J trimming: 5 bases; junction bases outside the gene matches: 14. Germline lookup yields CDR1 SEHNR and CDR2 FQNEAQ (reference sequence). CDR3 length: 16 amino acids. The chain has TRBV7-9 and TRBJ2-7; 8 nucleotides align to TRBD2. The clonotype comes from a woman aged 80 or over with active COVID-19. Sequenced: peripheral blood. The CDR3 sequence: CASSPGGGLAGDEQYF. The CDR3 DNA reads TGTGCCAGCAGCCCCGGAGGGGGGCTAGCGGGCGACGAGCAGTACTTC.